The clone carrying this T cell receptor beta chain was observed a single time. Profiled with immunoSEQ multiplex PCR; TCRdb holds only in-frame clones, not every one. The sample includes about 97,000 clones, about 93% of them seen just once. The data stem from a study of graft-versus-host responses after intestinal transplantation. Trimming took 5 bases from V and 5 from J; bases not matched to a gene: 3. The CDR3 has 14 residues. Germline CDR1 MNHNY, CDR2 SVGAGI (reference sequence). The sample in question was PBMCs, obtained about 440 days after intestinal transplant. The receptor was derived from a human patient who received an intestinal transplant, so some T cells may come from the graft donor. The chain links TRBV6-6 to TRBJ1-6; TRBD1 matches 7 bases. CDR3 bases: TGTGCCAGCAGTGGGGACAGTCATAATTCACCCCTCCACTTT. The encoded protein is CASSGDSHNSPLHF.